A selection of T cell receptor beta chains follows, all from one sample in a study of neoadjuvant nivolumab and ipilimumab in lung cancer. This table comes from immunoSEQ multiplex PCR, and its TCRdb copy is limited to in-frame clones, with some not included. Of around 4,500 clones in the sample, approximately 80% are singletons; the top ten hold less than 4%. Sequences were derived from normal lung tissue adjacent to the tumor, sampled after neoadjuvant nivolumab, alone or with ipilimumab, at or shortly before surgery. The receptors originated from an adult with non-small cell lung cancer. Some clones in this sample may be carry-over from other donors' samples. CDR3s include the opening cysteine and the closing phenylalanine or tryptophan.

v_call: TRBV19
j_call: TRBJ2-7
cdr3_aa: CASRGSGRGHEQYF

v_call: TRBV5-1
j_call: TRBJ1-2
cdr3_aa: CASSTDPHTGHYGYTF

v_call: TRBV11-2
j_call: TRBJ1-1
cdr3_aa: CASSLDVGTEAFF

v_call: TRBV10-1
j_call: TRBJ2-3
cdr3_aa: CASSGQGGDTQYF

v_call: TRBV4-3
j_call: TRBJ2-7
cdr3_aa: CASSQGTGTSGSYEQYF

v_call: TRBV27
j_call: TRBJ2-5
cdr3_aa: CASSLSGRYGETQYF

v_call: TRBV5-1
j_call: TRBJ2-1
cdr3_aa: CASSLRFGTSGSGNEQFF

v_call: TRBV13
j_call: TRBJ2-7
cdr3_aa: CASSPTFRGTYEQYF

v_call: TRBV6-1
j_call: TRBJ1-2
cdr3_aa: CASRGRLANYGYTF

v_call: TRBV5-1
j_call: TRBJ1-2
cdr3_aa: CASSLGGVGGHGYTF

v_call: TRBV18
j_call: TRBJ1-1
cdr3_aa: CASAARGLGGTEAFF

v_call: TRBV6-5
j_call: TRBJ2-1
cdr3_aa: CASTMGPSSPNEQFF

v_call: TRBV30
j_call: TRBJ2-5
cdr3_aa: CAWSVRQGWGETQYF

v_call: TRBV28
j_call: TRBJ2-7
cdr3_aa: CASSDRGLIEQYF

v_call: TRBV5-4
j_call: TRBJ2-2
cdr3_aa: CASSFAGVGELFF

v_call: TRBV11-3
j_call: TRBJ2-1
cdr3_aa: CASSGTPYNEQFF

v_call: TRBV6-5
j_call: TRBJ1-5
cdr3_aa: CASSSSPSKAQHF

v_call: TRBV30
j_call: TRBJ1-4
cdr3_aa: CAWIRRRGGGEKLFF

v_call: TRBV7-2
j_call: TRBJ2-7
cdr3_aa: CASTRGVAYEQYF

v_call: TRBV10-3
j_call: TRBJ2-1
cdr3_aa: CAIGTLSSYNEQFF

v_call: TRBV29-1
j_call: TRBJ2-7
cdr3_aa: CSVEGQSFEQYF

v_call: TRBV21-1
j_call: TRBJ2-1
cdr3_aa: CGDADEQFF